This TCR beta chain was identified during a study of cytomegalovirus exposure and HLA in healthy donors. Overall study findings and caveats: Across donors, presence/absence analyses took sequencing depth to be roughly uniform. Donor immune exposure was known only as CMV serostatus. TCR beta chains associated with HLA were, in a later analysis, more clonally expanded than equally common others.

It was with 60 Vbeta and 13 Jbeta primers that the PCR ran. Assay used: immunoSEQ multiplex PCR; TCRdb lists only in-frame clones, some missing. The sample spans some 28,000 clones; the ten largest clones claim roughly 0.76%. On this clone: Its antigen is currently unknown.

The specimen sequenced was PBMCs. The TCR was taken from a man aged 25 to 40 in good health and CMV-seronegative.

CDR3 sequence (DNA): TGTGCCAGCAGCTTGGGGGACACTTCCTACAATGAGCAGTTCTTC. It is translated as CASSLGDTSYNEQFF. The chain recombines TRBV5-5 with TRBJ2-1; TRBD1 is a possible D gene (6 bases). Germline lookup yields CDR1 SGHKS and CDR2 YYEKEE (reference sequence). The CDR3 consists of 15 residues. V lost 0 bases, J lost 1 base, and 8 bases lay in between.